This entry lists 24 T cell receptor beta chains sequenced from one sample in a study of blood T cell repertoires in COVID-19. Generated by immunoSEQ multiplex PCR, the TCRdb table keeps only in-frame clones and is missing some. The table lists fewer than 200,000 clones, approximately 91% of them singletons. Sequencing input: peripheral blood. These receptors all come from a man aged 18 to 35 with COVID-19, enrolled during active disease.

This rearrangement joins TRBV15 to TRBJ2-2; possible D gene TRBD2, 7 bases. This CDR3 is 17 amino acids long. V was shortened by 5 bases and J by 5 bases, with 21 bases between the two germline ends. The V gene's germline CDR1 is LNHNV and CDR2 YYDKDF (reference sequence). Here the CDR3 reads CATSPLGGQAVTGELFF. The CDR3 nucleotides read TGTGCCACCAGCCCCCTGGGGGGGCAGGCGGTAACCGGGGAGCTGTTTTTT.

The J gene is TRBJ2-2, the V gene TRBV28; TRBD2 agrees at 10 bases. V lost 3 bases and J lost 1; bases outside the gene matches: 2. The germline gives CDR1 MDHEN, CDR2 SYDVKM. This CDR3 comprises 16 residues. The CDR3 region has the DNA TGTGCCAGCAGTTTTCTAGCGGGAGAGAACACCGGGGAGCTGTTTTTT. It codes for CASSFLAGENTGELFF.

The V and J genes are TRBV27 and TRBJ1-5; 11 bases fit TRBD1. The germline CDR1 and CDR2 sequences are MNHEY and SMNVEV (reference sequence). The CDR3 length is 15 residues. With 5 bases clipped from V and 4 bases from J, the junction kept 4 bases outside the gene matches. CDR3 DNA: TGTGCCAGCAGTCCGGACAGGGGGCCTAATCAGCCCCAGCATTTT. This translates into CASSPDRGPNQPQHF.

This chain connects TRBV5-1 to TRBJ1-1; the match to TRBD1 covers 9 bases. In germline, CDR1 is SGHRS, CDR2 YFSETQ. Trimming at V came to 3 bases and at J to 2 bases, leaving 5 bases not matched to a gene. The CDR3 totals 15 residues. CDR3 nucleotides: TGCGCCAGCAGCTATTCGGGACAGGGCAACACTGAAGCTTTCTTT. Translated, it gives CASSYSGQGNTEAFF.

The V call is TRBV12-3 or TRBV12-4, the J call TRBJ1-1; D remains unclear. Between the trimmed V and J ends, which lost 6 bases and 1 base, there was a span of 9 bases. The CDR3 is 13 residues long. As DNA, the CDR3 is TGTGCCAGCAGCGTCGCAGGGAACACTGAAGCTTTCTTT. It specifies CASSVAGNTEAFF.

The rearrangement joins TRBV19 to TRBJ2-2; D possibly corresponds to TRBD2 (5 bases). The V end was cut by 3 bases, the J end by 1 base, with 9 bases between. The CDR3 runs to 15 residues. CDR1 is LNHDA, CDR2 SQIVND, per germline (reference sequence). The CDR3 nucleotides are TGTGCCAGTAGTATGGAGGCGGGGAACACCGGGGAGCTGTTTTTT. This sequence encodes CASSMEAGNTGELFF.

This rearrangement joins TRBV9 to TRBJ2-3; maybe TRBD1 (5 bases). The V gene's germline CDR1 is SGDLS and CDR2 YYNGEE. V was trimmed by 0 bases and J by 6 bases, leaving 11 bases between them. The CDR3 is made up of 14 amino acids. The CDR3: CASSVGGPVDTQYF. Written as DNA, the CDR3 is TGTGCCAGCAGCGTAGGGGGCCCGGTGGATACGCAGTATTTT.

The J gene is TRBJ1-1, the V gene TRBV4-1, with a weak D call TRBD1 (5 bases). The CDR3 is 15 residues long. Per the germline V gene, CDR1 is MGHRA and CDR2 is YSYEKL. V was cut by 4 bases and J by 7 bases, with 19 bases left in between. CDR3 DNA: TGCGCCAGCAGCCCCCCGCTTTCAGGGAGGGGTGAAGCTTTCTTT. It codes for CASSPPLSGRGEAFF.

This clone showed up just once. V is TRBV27 and J is TRBJ2-7; D gene unclear. The CDR3 extends over 15 amino acids. V was shortened by 0 bases and J by 3 bases, with 12 bases between the two germline ends. In germline, CDR1 is MNHEY, CDR2 SMNVEV (reference sequence). CDR3 region: CASSLSRASFYEQYF. In nucleotides, the CDR3 is TGTGCCAGCAGTTTATCGCGAGCTTCCTTCTACGAGCAGTACTTC.

The chain joins TRBV20-1 to TRBJ2-1; 9 nucleotides line up with TRBD2. V was clipped by 3 bases and J by 1 base; unmatched bases: 7. The CDR3 has 16 amino acids. CDR1 and CDR2 from the germline V gene are DFQATT and SNEGSKA (reference sequence). CDR3: CSASSGRGSSYNEQFF. CDR3 nucleotide sequence: TGCAGTGCTAGTAGCGGGAGAGGATCTTCCTACAATGAGCAGTTCTTC.

The chain links TRBV7-2 to TRBJ2-7, with 12 bases that match TRBD1. CDR1 is SGHTA and CDR2 is FQGNSA in the germline V gene. J lost 4 bases, V lost 1 base, and 5 bases had no gene match. The CDR3 length is 16 residues. The DNA of the CDR3 is TGTGCCAGCAGCTTAGTCCCGGGACAGGGGGCGTACGAGCAGTACTTC. Its protein product is CASSLVPGQGAYEQYF.

J is TRBJ2-7 and V is TRBV28, with 9 bases lining up with TRBD1. CDR1 and CDR2 from the germline V gene are MDHEN and SYDVKM. The length of the CDR3 is 14 residues. Trimming took 5 bases from V and 3 from J; bases not matched to a gene: 5. Here the CDR3 reads CASSPTGGLYEQYF. The DNA for the CDR3 is TGTGCCAGCAGTCCAACAGGGGGCCTCTACGAGCAGTACTTC.

This clone was observed a few times. The rearrangement joins TRBV7-9 to TRBJ2-7; 7 bases agree with TRBD1. The CDR3 has 15 residues. Looked up from germline, CDR1 is SEHNR and CDR2 is FQNEAQ (reference sequence). V trimming: 4 bases; J trimming: 1 base; junction bases outside the gene matches: 7. The CDR3 loop is CASSSRTGHSYEQYF. The CDR3, as DNA: TGTGCCAGCAGCTCCCGGACAGGTCATTCCTACGAGCAGTACTTC.

This chain links TRBV7-2 with TRBJ2-1; 15 positions match TRBD2. V was clipped by 4 bases and J by 8 bases; unmatched bases: 6. Germline-derived CDR1 and CDR2 are SGHTA and FQGNSA. The CDR3 runs to 16 residues. Here the CDR3 reads CASSSRTSGRAHEQFF. The CDR3 DNA sequence: TGTGCCAGCAGCTCCAGGACTAGCGGGAGGGCCCATGAGCAGTTCTTC.

The chain links TRBV5-5 to TRBJ1-2; no clear D. The CDR3 covers 15 residues. Germline loops: CDR1 SGHKS, CDR2 YYEKEE (reference sequence). Trimming stripped 3 bases from V and 3 bases from J, with 15 bases between. Here the CDR3 DNA reads TGTGCCAGCAGCTGGGCCCCCCAGAGGGACTATGGCTACACCTTC. This translates into CASSWAPQRDYGYTF. Together with reference TRBV5-5 and TRBJ1-2, the CDR3 gives the full variable domain: DAGVTQSPTHLIKTRGQQVTLRCSPISGHKSVSWYQQVLGQGPQFIFQYYEKEERGRGNFPDRFSARQFPNYSSELNVNALLLGDSALYLCASSWAPQRDYGYTFGSGTRLTVV.

To note about this clone: The same CDR3 is also encoded by other DNA sequences in this sample. The chain employs TRBV18 and TRBJ1-5, with 7 bases identical to TRBD1. This CDR3 region has 13 residues. Germline trimming cut 3 bases from V and 4 bases from J; bases unmatched to any gene: 0. Per germline, CDR1 KGHSH and CDR2 LQKENI. In DNA, the CDR3 is TGTGCCAGCTCACCGACAGGGAATCAGCCCCAGCATTTT. It translates to CASSPTGNQPQHF.

The rearrangement links TRBV4-3 to TRBJ2-1; D possibly corresponds to TRBD2 (5 bases). Germline V gene sequence: CDR1 LGHNA, CDR2 YSLEER. V gave up 0 bases and J gave up 6 bases, with 18 bases separating them. There are 17 residues in the CDR3. CDR3 in DNA: TGCGCCAGCAGCCAAGATTTTCTCGGCGGGTATATCAATGAGCAGTTCTTC. Protein product: CASSQDFLGGYINEQFF.

The gene calls are TRBV24-1 and TRBJ2-3, with D maybe TRBD2 (5 bases). In germline, CDR1 is KGHDR, CDR2 SFDVKD. The CDR3 has 18 amino acids. V lost 0 bases to trimming and J lost 3 bases, with 18 bases between them. The CDR3 DNA is TGTGCCACCAGTGATTTGTTGGACTCTGGGGATGGGACAGATACGCAGTATTTT. Translating gives CATSDLLDSGDGTDTQYF.

This clone was observed a single time. The chain carries TRBV6-6 and TRBJ2-3, with 8 positions matching TRBD1. Germline assignment: CDR1 MNHNY and CDR2 SVGAGI (reference sequence). J gave up 0 bases and V 6 bases, and 5 bases lay outside the gene matches. The CDR3 loop spans 15 amino acids. The CDR3 nucleotides read TGTGCCAGCAGCCGCCGGACAGGGAGCACAGATACGCAGTATTTT. It encodes CASSRRTGSTDTQYF.

The chain is built from TRBV6-1 and TRBJ2-1, with TRBD2 as a possible D gene (5 bases). The CDR3 contains 15 residues. In germline, CDR1 is MNHNS, CDR2 SASEGT. Trimming removed 1 base from V and 2 bases from J, with 9 bases in between. CDR3 residues: CASSEGGHPYNEQFF. DNA of the CDR3: TGTGCCAGCAGTGAAGGAGGGCATCCCTACAATGAGCAGTTCTTC.

V gene TRBV15 combines with J gene TRBJ2-1, with D perhaps TRBD1 (6 bases). Per the germline V gene, CDR1 is LNHNV and CDR2 is YYDKDF (reference sequence). The CDR3 consists of 15 residues. V was pared by 0 bases and J by 4 bases, with 10 bases between. The CDR3, as DNA: TGTGCCACCAGCAGAGAACAGGGATTATACAATGAGCAGTTCTTC. Protein sequence: CATSREQGLYNEQFF.

The chain links TRBV9 to TRBJ2-7; D is undetermined. The CDR3 runs 14 residues. Germline CDR1 SGDLS, CDR2 YYNGEE. Deletions cut 3 bases from V and 6 bases from J, with 16 bases between. The CDR3 protein is CASSGDVKSGEQYF. The CDR3 bases are TGTGCCAGCAGCGGAGATGTTAAGTCGGGCGAGCAGTACTTC.

The V gene is TRBV28, the J gene TRBJ1-6; 8 bases match TRBD1. J was trimmed by 9 bases and V by 6 bases; bases with no gene match: 16. Per the germline V gene, CDR1 is MDHEN and CDR2 is SYDVKM. The CDR3 spans 17 residues. CDR3 coding DNA: TGTGCCAGCAGCCTACCTCCCCGGACAGGGCTGGGTTCACCCCTCCACTTT. It encodes CASSLPPRTGLGSPLHF.

V and J are TRBV4-3 and TRBJ2-7, with 7 bases matching TRBD2. The CDR3 extends over 14 amino acids. Germline V CDR1 and CDR2: LGHNA, YSLEER. With V trimmed by 1 base and J by 2 bases, 2 bases remained unmatched. Written as DNA, the CDR3 is TGCGCCAGCAGCCAAGTTCTAGCGGCCTACGAGCAGTACTTC. It is translated as CASSQVLAAYEQYF.